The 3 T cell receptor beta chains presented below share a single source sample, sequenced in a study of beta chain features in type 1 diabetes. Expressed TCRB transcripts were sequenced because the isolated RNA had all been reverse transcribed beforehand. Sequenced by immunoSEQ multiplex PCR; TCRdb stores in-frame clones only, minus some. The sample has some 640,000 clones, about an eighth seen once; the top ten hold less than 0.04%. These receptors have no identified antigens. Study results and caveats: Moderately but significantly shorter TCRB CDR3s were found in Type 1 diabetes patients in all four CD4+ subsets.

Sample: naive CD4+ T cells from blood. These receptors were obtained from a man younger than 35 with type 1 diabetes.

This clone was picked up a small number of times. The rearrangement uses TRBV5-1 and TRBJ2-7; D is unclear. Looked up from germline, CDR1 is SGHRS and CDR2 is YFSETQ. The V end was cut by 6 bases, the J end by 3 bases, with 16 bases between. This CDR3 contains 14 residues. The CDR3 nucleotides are TGCGCCAGCACTCCAGACGGCAGTAGCTACGAGCAGTACTTC. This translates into CASTPDGSSYEQYF.

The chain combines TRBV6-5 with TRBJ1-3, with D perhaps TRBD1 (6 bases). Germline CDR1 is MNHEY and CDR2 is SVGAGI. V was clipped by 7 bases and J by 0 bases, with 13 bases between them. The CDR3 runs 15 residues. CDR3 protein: CASTGGQNSGNTIYF. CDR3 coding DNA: TGTGCCAGCACTGGGGGGCAGAACTCTGGAAACACCATATATTTT.

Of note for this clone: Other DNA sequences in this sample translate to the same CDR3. CDR3 protein: CASSPSPQETQYF. The CDR3 DNA sequence: TGTGCCAGCAGTCCCTCCCCCCAAGAGACCCAGTACTTC. The rearrangement joins TRBV6-5 to TRBJ2-5, with D hard to call. Germline-derived CDR1 and CDR2 are MNHEY and SVGAGI. The CDR3 contains 13 residues. The V and J ends lost 5 bases and 1 base respectively, with 8 bases between them.